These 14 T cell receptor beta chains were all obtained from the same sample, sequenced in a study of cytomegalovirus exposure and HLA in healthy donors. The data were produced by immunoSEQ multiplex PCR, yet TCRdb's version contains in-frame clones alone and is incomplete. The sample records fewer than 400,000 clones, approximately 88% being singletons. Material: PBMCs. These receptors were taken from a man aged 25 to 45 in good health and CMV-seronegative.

CDR3 sequence: CASSLDLGGSETQYF. The CDR3 nucleotides are TGTGCCAGCAGCTTAGATTTAGGGGGCTCTGAGACCCAGTACTTC. The V gene is TRBV7-7, the J gene TRBJ2-5; 7 bases fit TRBD1. This CDR3 has 15 residues. Germline V gives CDR1 SSHAT, CDR2 FNYEAQ (reference sequence). Trimming removed 1 base from V and 5 bases from J; junction bases left unmatched: 7.

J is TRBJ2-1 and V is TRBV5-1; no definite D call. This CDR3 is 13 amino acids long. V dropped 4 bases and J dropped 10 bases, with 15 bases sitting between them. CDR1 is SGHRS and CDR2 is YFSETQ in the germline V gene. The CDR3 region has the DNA TGCGCCAGCAGCCCCTATAAAGCTGCCGAGCAGTTCTTC. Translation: CASSPYKAAEQFF.

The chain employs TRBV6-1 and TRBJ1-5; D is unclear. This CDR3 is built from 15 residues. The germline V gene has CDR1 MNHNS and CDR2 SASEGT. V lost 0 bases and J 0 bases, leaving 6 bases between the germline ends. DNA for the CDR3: TGTGCCAGCAGTGAAGCCCCCAGTAGCAATCAGCCCCAGCATTTT. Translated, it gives CASSEAPSSNQPQHF.

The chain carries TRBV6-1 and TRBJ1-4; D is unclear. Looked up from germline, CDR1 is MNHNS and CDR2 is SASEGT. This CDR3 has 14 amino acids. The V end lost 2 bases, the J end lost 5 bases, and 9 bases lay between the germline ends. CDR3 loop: CASSEHMENEKLFF. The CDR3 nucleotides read TGTGCCAGCAGTGAACATATGGAGAATGAAAAACTGTTTTTT.

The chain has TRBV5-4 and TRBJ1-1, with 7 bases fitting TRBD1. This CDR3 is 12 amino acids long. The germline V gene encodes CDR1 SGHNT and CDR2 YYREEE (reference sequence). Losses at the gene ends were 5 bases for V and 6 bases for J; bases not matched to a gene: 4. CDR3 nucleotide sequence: TGTGCCAGCAGTTTTACAGGGGCTGAAGCTTTCTTT. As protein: CASSFTGAEAFF.

The CDR3 spells CSVEGGGEKLFF. For the CDR3, the DNA is TGCAGCGTTGAAGGGGGGGGTGAAAAACTGTTTTTT. V usage is TRBV29-1 and J usage is TRBJ1-4, with TRBD1 as a possible D gene (5 bases). Trimming took off 1 base at V and 7 bases at J, with 7 bases between the two ends. This CDR3 has 12 amino acids. CDR1 is SQVTM, CDR2 ANQGSEA, per germline.

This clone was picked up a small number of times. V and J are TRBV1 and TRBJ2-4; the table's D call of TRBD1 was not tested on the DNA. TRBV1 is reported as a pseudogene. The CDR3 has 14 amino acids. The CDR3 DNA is TGCACCAGCAGCCAAGAAGGAGACAGTGGCATTCAGTACTTC. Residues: CTSSQEGDSGIQYF.

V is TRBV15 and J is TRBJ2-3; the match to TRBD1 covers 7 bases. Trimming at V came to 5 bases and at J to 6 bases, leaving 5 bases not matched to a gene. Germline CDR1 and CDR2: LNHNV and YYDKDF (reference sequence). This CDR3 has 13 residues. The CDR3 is CATSGGTEDTQYF. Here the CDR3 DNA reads TGTGCCACCAGCGGTGGGACAGAGGATACGCAGTATTTT.

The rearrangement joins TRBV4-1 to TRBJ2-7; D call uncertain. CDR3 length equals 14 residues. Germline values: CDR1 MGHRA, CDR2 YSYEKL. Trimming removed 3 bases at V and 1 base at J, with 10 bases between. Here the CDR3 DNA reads TGCGCCAGCAGCCACGCAACTAATTCCTACGAGCAGTACTTC. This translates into CASSHATNSYEQYF.

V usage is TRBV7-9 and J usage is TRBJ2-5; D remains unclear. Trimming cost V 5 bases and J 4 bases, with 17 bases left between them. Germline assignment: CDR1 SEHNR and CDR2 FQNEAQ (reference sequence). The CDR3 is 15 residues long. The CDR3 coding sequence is TGTGCCAGCAGCCTCTCTACCAATTCGGGAGAGACCCAGTACTTC. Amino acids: CASSLSTNSGETQYF.

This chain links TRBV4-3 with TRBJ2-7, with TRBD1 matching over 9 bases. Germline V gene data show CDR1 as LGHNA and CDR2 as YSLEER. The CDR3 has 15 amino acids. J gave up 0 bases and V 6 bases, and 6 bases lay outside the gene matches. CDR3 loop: CASREGTGSSYEQYF. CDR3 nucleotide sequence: TGCGCCAGCAGGGAAGGGACAGGGAGCTCCTACGAGCAGTACTTC.

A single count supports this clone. DNA of the CDR3: TGTGCCAGCAGCCGACTCCAGGGGGGCACAGATACGCAGTATTTT. It yields the protein CASSRLQGGTDTQYF. V gene TRBV11-2 combines with J gene TRBJ2-3; 7 bases align to TRBD1. CDR3 size: 15 residues. Germline V gene sequence: CDR1 SGHAT, CDR2 FQNNGV. With 5 bases clipped from V and 1 base from J, the junction kept 6 bases outside the gene matches.

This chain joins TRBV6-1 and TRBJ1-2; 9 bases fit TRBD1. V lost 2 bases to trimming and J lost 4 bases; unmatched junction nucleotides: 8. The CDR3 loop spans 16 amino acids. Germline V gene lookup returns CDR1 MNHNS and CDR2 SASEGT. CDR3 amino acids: CASSEKIGQGPYGYTF. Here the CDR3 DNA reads TGTGCCAGCAGTGAAAAAATTGGACAGGGGCCCTATGGCTACACCTTC.

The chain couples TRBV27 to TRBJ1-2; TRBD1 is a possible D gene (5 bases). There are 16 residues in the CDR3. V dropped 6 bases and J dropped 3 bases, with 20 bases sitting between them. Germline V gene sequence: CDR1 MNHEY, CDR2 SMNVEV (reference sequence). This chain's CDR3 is CASRGNHQGGDYGYTF. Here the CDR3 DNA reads TGTGCCAGCAGGGGGAATCATCAGGGTGGGGACTATGGCTACACCTTC.